Shown below are 15 T cell receptor beta chains from a single sample sequenced in a study of blood T cell repertoires in COVID-19. TCRdb keeps only in-frame clones here, not all; method: immunoSEQ multiplex PCR. The top ten hold 2.8% of the sample, which has about 190,000 clones, roughly 78% seen once. Source material: peripheral blood. The receptors stem from a woman older than 75 with active or convalescent COVID-19.

The chain is built from TRBV7-9 and TRBJ1-4, with D perhaps TRBD1 (6 bases). Germline V gene lookup returns CDR1 SEHNR and CDR2 FQNEAQ (reference sequence). This CDR3 spans 14 amino acids. Between the trimmed V and J ends, which lost 7 bases and 7 bases, there was a span of 16 bases. CDR3 in DNA: TGTGCCAGCACCACACTGCAGGGGTTTGAAAAACTGTTTTTT. It translates to CASTTLQGFEKLFF.

The chain uses TRBV28 and TRBJ1-3; 8 bases align to TRBD1. The trim removed 5 bases at V and 4 bases at J, leaving 10 bases unmatched. In germline, CDR1 is MDHEN, CDR2 SYDVKM. The CDR3 runs to 16 residues. As DNA, the CDR3 is TGTGCCAGCAGTGCGCTGGACAGGGTAATAGGAAACACCATATATTTT. Translating it yields CASSALDRVIGNTIYF.

This clone was seen only a few times. The rearrangement joins TRBV10-2 to TRBJ1-5, with 8 bases matching TRBD1. Per germline, CDR1 WSHSY and CDR2 SAAADI. The junction had 6 bases not matched to a gene; V was cut back by 6 bases and J by 5 bases. CDR3 length equals 14 residues. CDR3 sequence: CASSVTGGDQPQHF. CDR3 DNA sequence: TGCGCCAGCAGCGTTACAGGGGGAGATCAGCCCCAGCATTTT.

CDR3 loop: CASSPGQFNTEAFF. CDR3 sequence (DNA): TGTGCCAGTAGCCCTGGACAGTTCAACACTGAAGCTTTCTTT. This chain links TRBV19 with TRBJ1-1; TRBD1 might be the D (6 bases). The CDR3 contains 14 residues. The germline V gene has CDR1 LNHDA and CDR2 SQIVND (reference sequence). The V and J ends lost 6 bases and 2 bases respectively, with 13 bases between them.

This clone was observed once. The chain combines TRBV6-5 with TRBJ2-2; unclear D gene. The V and J ends lost 2 bases and 4 bases respectively, with 11 bases between them. From germline, CDR1 is MNHEY and CDR2 SVGAGI. The CDR3 totals 15 residues. CDR3 in DNA: TGTGCCAGCAGTTACGGGCTCCCAAGCACCGGGGAGCTGTTTTTT. Its translation is CASSYGLPSTGELFF.

This chain joins TRBV5-6 and TRBJ1-4, with unresolved D. Germline loops: CDR1 SGHDT, CDR2 YYEEEE. This CDR3 is 15 amino acids long. Trimming removed 3 bases at V and 5 bases at J, with 14 bases between. CDR3 loop: CASSSKRGYNEKLFF. Written as DNA, the CDR3 is TGTGCCAGCAGCTCAAAACGAGGGTACAATGAAAAACTGTTTTTT. The whole variable domain, remainder taken from reference TRBV5-6 and TRBJ1-4, is DAGVTQSPTHLIKTRGQQVTLRCSPKSGHDTVSWYQQALGQGPQFIFQYYEEEERQRGNFPDRFSGHQFPNYSSELNVNALLLGDSALYLCASSSKRGYNEKLFFGSGTQLSVL.

V gene TRBV6-2 or TRBV6-3 combines with J gene TRBJ2-2; possibly TRBD1 for D (5 bases). Deletions cut 1 base from V and 4 bases from J, with 7 bases between. The CDR3 spans 14 residues. In germline, CDR1 is MNHEY, CDR2 SVGEGT. CDR3 DNA sequence: TGTGCCAGCAGTTACTTGGGGCCCACCGGGGAGCTGTTTTTT. Translating gives CASSYLGPTGELFF.

The genes are TRBV25-1 and TRBJ2-3, with 15 bases lining up with TRBD2. Trimming took 0 bases from V and 6 from J; bases not matched to a gene: 4. In germline, CDR1 is MGHDK, CDR2 SYGVNS. This CDR3 spans 17 amino acids. CDR3 amino acids: CASSEYRTSGGVDTQYF. The DNA of the CDR3 is TGTGCCAGCAGTGAATACCGGACTAGCGGGGGGGTCGATACGCAGTATTTT.

This chain connects TRBV15 to TRBJ1-1; the D gene is possibly TRBD1 (5 bases). The CDR3 covers 17 residues. V lost 1 base and J 0 bases, leaving 15 bases between the germline ends. Per germline, CDR1 LNHNV and CDR2 YYDKDF (reference sequence). The CDR3 nucleotides read TGTGCCACCAGCAGAGTAAGGGGACTCGAATTGAACACTGAAGCTTTCTTT. Translation gives CATSRVRGLELNTEAFF.

This chain joins TRBV10-3 and TRBJ2-5; 11 bases align to TRBD2. The CDR3 contains 13 residues. Germline V lookup: CDR1 ENHRY, CDR2 SYGVKD. The CDR3 spells CAVAGGPRETQYF. The CDR3 DNA reads as TGTGCTGTAGCGGGGGGGCCGAGAGAGACCCAGTACTTC.

The chain combines TRBV5-1 with TRBJ1-1; D is unresolved. The length of the CDR3 is 15 residues. CDR1 and CDR2 from the germline V gene are SGHRS and YFSETQ. Trimming pared 0 bases from V and 3 bases from J, leaving 12 bases between. CDR3 in amino acids: CASSLEVAGDTEAFF. The CDR3 coding sequence is TGCGCCAGCAGCTTGGAGGTCGCGGGAGACACTGAAGCTTTCTTT.

V is TRBV19 and J is TRBJ1-1; 9 nucleotides line up with TRBD1. This CDR3 region has 14 residues. Germline values: CDR1 LNHDA, CDR2 SQIVND (reference sequence). V was clipped by 6 bases and J by 5 bases; unmatched bases: 7. This CDR3 is CASRRGQGGTEAFF. In DNA, the CDR3 is TGTGCCAGTAGACGGGGACAGGGAGGTACTGAAGCTTTCTTT.

The V and J genes are TRBV28 and TRBJ1-2; D is unresolved. The germline V gene has CDR1 MDHEN and CDR2 SYDVKM. V lost 6 bases and J lost 8, with 19 bases in between. The CDR3 consists of 14 residues. The CDR3 is CASRPPLTGSGYTF. In DNA, the CDR3 is TGTGCCAGCAGACCTCCCTTGACTGGGTCAGGCTACACCTTC.

The chain has TRBV28 and TRBJ2-3; 11 bases are shared with TRBD2. Per germline, CDR1 MDHEN and CDR2 SYDVKM. The junction had 6 bases not matched to a gene; V was cut back by 5 bases and J by 5 bases. CDR3 length: 15 amino acids. The CDR3 sequence is CASSSSGGAGDTQYF. The CDR3 nucleotides are TGTGCCAGCAGTAGTAGCGGGGGGGCTGGAGATACGCAGTATTTT.

This chain connects TRBV29-1 to TRBJ1-1, with D tentatively TRBD1 (6 bases). The CDR3 has 13 amino acids. Trimming removed 6 bases from V and 1 base from J, with 12 bases in between. Germline CDR1 is SQVTM and CDR2 is ANQGSEA. CDR3 DNA: TGCAGCGTCTCGACAGGACGGAACACTGAAGCTTTCTTT. Amino acid sequence: CSVSTGRNTEAFF.